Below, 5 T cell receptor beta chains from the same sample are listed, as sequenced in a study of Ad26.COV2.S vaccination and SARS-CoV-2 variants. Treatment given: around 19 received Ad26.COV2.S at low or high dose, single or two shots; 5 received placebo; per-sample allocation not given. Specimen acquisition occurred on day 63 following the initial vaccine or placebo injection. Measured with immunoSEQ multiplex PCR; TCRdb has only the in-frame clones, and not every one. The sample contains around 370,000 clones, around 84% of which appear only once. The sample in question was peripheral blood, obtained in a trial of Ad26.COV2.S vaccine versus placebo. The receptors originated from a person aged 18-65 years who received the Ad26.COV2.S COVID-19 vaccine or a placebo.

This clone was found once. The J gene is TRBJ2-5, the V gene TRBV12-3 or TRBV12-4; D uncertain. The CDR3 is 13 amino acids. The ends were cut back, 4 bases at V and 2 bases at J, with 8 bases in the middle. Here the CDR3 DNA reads TGTGCCAGCAGTTCGGCAAAACAAGAGACCCAGTACTTC. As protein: CASSSAKQETQYF.

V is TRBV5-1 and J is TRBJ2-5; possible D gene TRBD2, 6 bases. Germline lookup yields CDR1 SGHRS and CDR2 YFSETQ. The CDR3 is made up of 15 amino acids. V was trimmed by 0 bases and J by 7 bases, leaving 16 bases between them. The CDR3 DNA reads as TGCGCCAGCAGCTTGGCCGGGGTCGGGAGCGGGACCCAGTACTTC. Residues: CASSLAGVGSGTQYF.

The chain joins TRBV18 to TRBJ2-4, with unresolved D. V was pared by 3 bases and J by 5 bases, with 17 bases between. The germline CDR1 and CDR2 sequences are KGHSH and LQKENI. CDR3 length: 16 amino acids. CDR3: CASSPPEAHGENIQYF. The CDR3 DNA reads TGTGCCAGCTCACCTCCCGAGGCCCACGGAGAAAACATTCAGTACTTC.

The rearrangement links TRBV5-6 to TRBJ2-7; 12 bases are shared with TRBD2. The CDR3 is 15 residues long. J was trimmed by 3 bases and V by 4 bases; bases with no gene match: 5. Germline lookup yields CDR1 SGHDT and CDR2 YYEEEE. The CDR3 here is CASSTGLAGLYEQYF. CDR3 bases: TGTGCCAGCAGCACCGGACTAGCGGGGCTCTACGAGCAGTACTTC.

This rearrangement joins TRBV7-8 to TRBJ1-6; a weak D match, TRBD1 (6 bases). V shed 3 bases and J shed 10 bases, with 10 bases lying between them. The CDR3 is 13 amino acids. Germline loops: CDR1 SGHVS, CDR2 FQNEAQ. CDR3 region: CASSFVTGSPLHF. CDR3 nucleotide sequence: TGTGCCAGCAGCTTCGTTACAGGGTCACCCCTCCACTTT.